Given below is one T cell receptor beta chain in context. Its specificity is unknown. Generated by immunoSEQ multiplex PCR, the TCRdb table keeps only in-frame clones and is missing some. The table shows tens of thousands of clones, with 80% to 85% occurring only once. CDR1 is MNHEY and CDR2 is SVGAGI in the germline V gene. V was cut by 4 bases and J by 8 bases, with 13 bases left in between. The CDR3 is 13 amino acids. These data come from a study of OX40 agonist ivuxolimab in advanced cancers. Study-level information: Every 2 weeks, patients received ivuxolimab intravenously, dosed at 0.01 to 10 mg/kg. Study observations and caveats: CD8+ T cells showed, on average, more clonal expansion than CD4+ cells.

The timepoints at which blood was sampled were baseline, cycle 4 day 1, and cycle 7 day 1. The sequence derives from an adult with an advanced solid tumor such as melanoma, head and neck, liver or kidney cancer. The chain links TRBV6-5 to TRBJ2-3; D tentatively fits TRBD1 or TRBD2 (6 bases each). The sample in question was CD4+ or CD8+ T cells sorted from blood, obtained in a trial of the OX40 agonist ivuxolimab. The CDR3 sequence is CASSSDRGLTQYF. DNA for the CDR3: TGTGCCAGCAGTTCTGACCGGGGGCTTACGCAGTATTTT.